Below, one TCR beta chain is given with its context. The antigen remains unidentified. The method was immunoSEQ multiplex PCR; TCRdb's version includes in-frame clones alone and lacks a portion of them. The sample contains some 87,000 clones, 75% to 85% of which appear only once. Patients got ipilimumab 1 mg/kg beginning 14 to 28 days post-transplant. These data are taken from a study of ipilimumab plus nivolumab after autologous stem cell transplantation. Background on the study: Typical patient got 5 ipilimumab doses and roughly 8 nivolumab doses (median). The DLBCL group included primary refractory and relapsed cases.

V lost 5 bases, J lost 4 bases, and 10 bases lay in between. In germline, CDR1 is SSHAT, CDR2 FNYEAQ (reference sequence). This CDR3 is built from 13 residues. Broader study findings: TCR repertoire, Treg phenotype and gut microbiota reportedly support more study of this approach.

The receptor comes from a male donor with diffuse large B-cell lymphoma. This chain connects TRBV7-7 to TRBJ2-3; D ambiguous. Sequences were derived from PBMCs, sampled in a trial of ipilimumab plus nivolumab as post-transplant consolidation. CDR3 amino acids: CASSPTRADTQYF. CDR3 coding DNA: TGTGCCAGCAGCCCTACCAGAGCAGATACGCAGTATTTT.